These T cell receptor beta chains were read from a single sample in a study of prognosis after radiotherapy for stage I lung cancer. MiXCR, run by TCRdb on the multiplex PCR reads, gives a single entry per CDR3 protein. Of around 13,000 distinct CDR3 sequences in the sample, 43% were seen once. The sample was PBMCs, taken before or after stereotactic body radiation therapy (not recorded which). These receptors originate from a donor of 50 years or more with non-small cell lung cancer. The CDR3 runs from the conserved cysteine through the conserved F or W. Fields, in order: V gene, D gene, clone size, J gene, CDR3 DNA, CDR3 protein. A D gene is named only where the DNA matches it firmly. Rows give clone size only sometimes, using once, few, many, or a class for an expanded clone.

TRBV4-1	NA	NA	TRBJ2-2	TGCGCCAGCAGCCAAGATTACAGGCCCGCCGGCACCGGGGAGCTGTTTTTT	CASSQDYRPAGTGELFF
TRBV20-1	NA	many	TRBJ2-1	TGCAGTGCTTCAGGGGCGGCTAGCGGCCCTAATGAGCAGTTCTTC	CSASGAASGPNEQFF
TRBV20-1	TRBD2	many	TRBJ2-5	TGCAGTGCTGGAACTAGCGGGGGGTTGAAAGAGACCCAGTACTTC	CSAGTSGGLKETQYF
TRBV5-1	NA	many	TRBJ2-3	TGCGCCAGCAGCGAGGTTAGCACAGATACGCAGTATTTT	CASSEVSTDTQYF
TRBV5-4	TRBD1	many	TRBJ1-2	TGTGCCAGCAGCTTGTCAGGCAGGGGGTTTGGCTACACCTTC	CASSLSGRGFGYTF
TRBV11-2	NA	many	TRBJ1-1	TGTGCCAGCAGCTTTGCGGGAACCACTGAAGCTTTCTTT	CASSFAGTTEAFF
TRBV30	NA	NA	TRBJ1-1	TGTGCCTGGAGTGTGCCAAACACTGAAGCTTTCTTT	CAWSVPNTEAFF
TRBV5-1	NA	many	TRBJ2-7	TGCGCCAGCAGCTCCCACTACGAGCAGTACTTC	CASSSHYEQYF
TRBV9	NA	many	TRBJ1-1	TGTGCCAGCAGCGTGGGAGGAATGAACACTGAAGCTTTCTTT	CASSVGGMNTEAFF
TRBV12-3/TRBV12-4	NA	NA	TRBJ2-7	TGTGCCAGCAGCCATAGCCGGGACATAGGGAGTTGGGAGCAGTACTTC	CASSHSRDIGSWEQYF
TRBV5-1	NA	NA	TRBJ1-1	TGCGCCAGCACCTTGGGTGGAGGGGCTGGGAGTACTGAAGCTTTCTTT	CASTLGGGAGSTEAFF
TRBV6-2/TRBV6-3	NA	NA	TRBJ2-1	TGTGCCAGCAGTTTGGAAAATGAGCAGTTCTTC	CASSLENEQFF
TRBV11-2	NA	many	TRBJ2-2	TGTGCCAGCAGCTTAGATACAGGGTTGGAGCTGTTTTTT	CASSLDTGLELFF
TRBV28	TRBD1	many	TRBJ2-4	TGTGCCAGCAGTCTACCCACAGGGGGGAACATTCAGTACTTC	CASSLPTGGNIQYF
TRBV7-6	TRBD1	NA	TRBJ2-3	TGTGCTAGCAGCTTAGACAGGGTCACAGATACGCAGTATTTT	CASSLDRVTDTQYF
TRBV24-1	NA	NA	TRBJ1-2	TGTTCCACCAGTACTTGGGAAAGGGAATCGTCCTATGTCTACACCTTC	CSTSTWERESSYVYTF
TRBV6-1	TRBD1	many	TRBJ2-5	TGTGCCAGCAGTACGGGGACAGGGGTAGAGACCCAGTACTTC	CASSTGTGVETQYF
TRBV29-1	NA	medium-sized	TRBJ2-6	TGCAGCGTTGATGAGGGCCGGCCATCGGGTGGGGCCAACGTCCTGACTTTC	CSVDEGRPSGGANVLTF
TRBV28	TRBD2	NA	TRBJ2-3	TGTGCCAGCTCACGGGGCGGGAGTCAAGATACGAAGTATTTT	CASSRGGSQDTKYF
TRBV6-2/TRBV6-3	NA	medium-sized	TRBJ2-1	TGTGCCAGCAGCTGGTTGAGGGGGGGGGTGGATGAGCAGTTCTTC	CASSWLRGGVDEQFF
TRBV9	NA	many	TRBJ2-1	TGTGCCAGCAGCGTAGCTTTTGGTGCGTACAATGAGCAGTTCTTC	CASSVAFGAYNEQFF
TRBV5-1	NA	many	TRBJ2-7	TGCGCCAGCTCAACGCGAGCCCGGGACCTTGGAGGCGAGCAGTACTTC	CASSTRARDLGGEQYF
TRBV5-1	NA	medium-sized	TRBJ1-2	TGCGCCAGCAGCATGGACGGGAACTATGGCTACACCTTC	CASSMDGNYGYTF
TRBV7-8	TRBD1	NA	TRBJ1-1	TGTGCCAGCGGAAGGAGAGGTTACAGGGGCGGTACTGAAGCTTTCTTT	CASGRRGYRGGTEAFF
TRBV7-3	NA	many	TRBJ2-7	TGTGCCAGCAGCTTCCAAGGCGGTGCTAGCCCTGGCGAGCAGTACTTC	CASSFQGGASPGEQYF
TRBV10-3	TRBD2	many	TRBJ2-1	TGTGCCATCAGTGGGACAACGGGACTAAACAATGAGCAGTTCTTC	CAISGTTGLNNEQFF
TRBV19	NA	few	TRBJ2-3	TGTGCCAGTAGTATTTTGGGGGGAGATACGCAGTATTTT	CASSILGGDTQYF
TRBV20-1	NA	many	TRBJ2-4	TGCAGTGCTAGAGATCTCTACATTCAGTACTTC	CSARDLYIQYF
TRBV6-1	NA	medium-sized	TRBJ1-5	TGTGCCAGCAAGGAGGGGGGTAGTCAGCCCCAGCATTTT	CASKEGGSQPQHF
TRBV11-2	NA	many	TRBJ2-3	TGTGCCAGCTTGGTCGGGGGTGACACAGATACGCAGTATTTT	CASLVGGDTDTQYF
TRBV6-1	NA	many	TRBJ1-5	TGTGCGGGGGGGGGTGGGGAGGGTCAGCCCCAGCATTTT	CAGGGGEGQPQHF
TRBV15	NA	many	TRBJ2-2	TGTGCCACCAGCCGGAACACCGGGGAGCTGTTTTTT	CATSRNTGELFF
TRBV6-2/TRBV6-3	TRBD2	many	TRBJ2-1	TGTGCCAACAGTTACTCAGTCGGGACTAGCGCTAACTCCTACAATGAGCAGTTCTTC	CANSYSVGTSANSYNEQFF
TRBV9	NA	NA	TRBJ2-1	TGTGCCAGCAGCGTACTGTCGGACTCCTACAATGAGCAGTTCTTC	CASSVLSDSYNEQFF
TRBV4-3	NA	many	TRBJ1-4	TGCGCCAGCAGCCAAGGGACTCAGGCCTTCAGTAATGAAAAACTGTTTTTT	CASSQGTQAFSNEKLFF
TRBV27	NA	NA	TRBJ1-2	TGTGCCAGCATGGGCTGGAACTATTGCTACACCTTC	CASMGWNYCYTF
TRBV6-1	NA	few	TRBJ2-7	TGTGCCAGCAGCCGGGGACATGGTATCGCCTACGAGCAGTACTTC	CASSRGHGIAYEQYF
TRBV7-2	NA	NA	TRBJ1-2	TGTGCCAGCAGCTTTACTAACTATGGCTACACCTTC	CASSFTNYGYTF
TRBV12-3/TRBV12-4	NA	medium-sized	TRBJ2-7	TGTGCCAGCAGCCCCACCTCCGGGCCGTCCTACGAGCAGTACTTC	CASSPTSGPSYEQYF
TRBV12-3/TRBV12-4	NA	medium-sized	TRBJ2-1	TGTGCCAGCAGTTTTGGAGACGGTCCCTACAATGAGCAGTTCTTC	CASSFGDGPYNEQFF
TRBV11-2	TRBD1	NA	TRBJ2-5	TGTGCCAGCAGCCGACTTCAACCAGGGACAGGGCAAGGGACCCAGTACTTC	CASSRLQPGTGQGTQYF
TRBV7-9	NA	many	TRBJ1-3	TGTGCCAGCAGCGCAATGGGACGGTTCTCTGGAAACACCATATATTTT	CASSAMGRFSGNTIYF
TRBV25-1	NA	NA	TRBJ1-2	TGTGCCAGCAGCGCCGAGACAGCATTTTACTATGGCTACACCTTC	CASSAETAFYYGYTF
TRBV7-2	NA	NA	TRBJ1-2	TGTGCCAGCAGCCTCCATACGGGATATGGCTACACCTTC	CASSLHTGYGYTF
TRBV5-4	TRBD1	many	TRBJ1-2	TGTGCCAGCAGCCCCGGGACAGCTAACTATGGCTACACCTTC	CASSPGTANYGYTF
TRBV13	NA	many	TRBJ2-6	TGTGCCAGCAGCTTAGGAGTAGCTGGAGGGACTGGGGCCAACGTCCTGACTTTC	CASSLGVAGGTGANVLTF
TRBV5-1	NA	NA	TRBJ1-2	TGCGCCAGCAGCTTGGGTCCCCCGGATGGCTACACCTTC	CASSLGPPDGYTF
TRBV5-8	NA	medium-sized	TRBJ1-2	TGTGCCAGCCTTCTCTTGGAGGCGGACTATGGCTACACCTTC	CASLLLEADYGYTF